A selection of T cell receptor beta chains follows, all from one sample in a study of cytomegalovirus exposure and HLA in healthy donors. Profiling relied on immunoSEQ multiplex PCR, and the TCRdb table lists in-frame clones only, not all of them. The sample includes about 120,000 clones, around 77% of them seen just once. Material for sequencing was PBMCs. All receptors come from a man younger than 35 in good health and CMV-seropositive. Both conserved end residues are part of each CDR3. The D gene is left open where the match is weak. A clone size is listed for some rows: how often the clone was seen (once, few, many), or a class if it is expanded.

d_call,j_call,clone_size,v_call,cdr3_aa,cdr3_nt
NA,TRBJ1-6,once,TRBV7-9,CASSLGGEEHNSPLHF,TGTGCCAGCAGCTTAGGGGGGGAGGAACATAATTCACCCCTCCACTTT
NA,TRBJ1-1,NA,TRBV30,CAWSVLGRAFF,TGTGCCTGGAGTGTACTCGGGAGGGCTTTCTTT
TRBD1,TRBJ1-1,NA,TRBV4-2,CASSQAGTGTDTEAFF,TGTGCCAGCAGCCAAGCTGGGACAGGGACGGACACTGAAGCTTTCTTT
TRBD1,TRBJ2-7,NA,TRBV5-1,CASSPRTGSAEQYF,TGCGCCAGCAGCCCGCGGACAGGTTCCGCCGAGCAGTACTTC
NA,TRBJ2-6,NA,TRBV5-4,CASSLPGAGANGLTF,TGTGCCAGCAGCTTGCCAGGAGCTGGGGCCAACGGCCTGACTTTC
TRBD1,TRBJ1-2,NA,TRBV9,CASSVDRGLYGYTF,TGTGCCAGCAGCGTGGACAGGGGGCTTTATGGCTACACCTTC
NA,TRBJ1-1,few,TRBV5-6,CASSLKGLDTKAFF,TGTGCCAGCAGTCTGAAGGGGTTAGACACTAAAGCTTTCTTT
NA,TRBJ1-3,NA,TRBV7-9,CSSSSTTGSGNTIYF,TGTTCCAGCAGCTCGACGACAGGATCTGGAAACACCATATATTTT
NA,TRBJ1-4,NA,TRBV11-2,CASSSGHKRGEKLFF,TGTGCCAGCAGCTCCGGACACAAACGAGGTGAAAAACTGTTTTTT
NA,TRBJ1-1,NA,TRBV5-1,CASSFWGEMTEAFF,TGCGCCAGCAGCTTTTGGGGAGAGATGACTGAAGCTTTCTTT
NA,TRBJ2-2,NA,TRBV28,CASSTPTGELFF,TGTGCCAGCAGTACCCCGACAGGGGAGCTGTTTTTT
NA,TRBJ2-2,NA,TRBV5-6,CASSLMSFYTGELFF,TGTGCCAGCAGCTTGATGTCCTTTTACACCGGGGAGCTGTTTTTT
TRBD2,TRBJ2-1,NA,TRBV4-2,CASSLTGTSGGARGEQFF,TGTGCCAGCAGCCTTACCGGGACTAGCGGGGGGGCGCGAGGTGAGCAGTTCTTC
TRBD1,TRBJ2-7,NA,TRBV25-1,CASSPTGQGRHEQYF,TGTGCCAGCAGTCCCACGGGACAGGGTCGCCACGAGCAGTACTTC
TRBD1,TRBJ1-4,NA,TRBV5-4,CASSHRGTDEKLFF,TGTGCCAGCAGCCACCGGGGGACAGATGAAAAACTGTTTTTT
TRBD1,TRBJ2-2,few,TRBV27,CASSLSRTGGGGELFF,TGTGCCAGCAGTTTATCAAGGACAGGGGGTGGCGGGGAGCTGTTTTTT
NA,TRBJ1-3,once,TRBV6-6,CASSYTLSGGGNTIYF,TGTGCCAGCAGTTACACCCTATCGGGTGGCGGAAACACCATATATTTT
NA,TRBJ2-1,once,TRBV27,CASSADWSSYNEQFF,TGTGCCAGCAGTGCCGACTGGAGCTCCTACAATGAGCAGTTCTTC
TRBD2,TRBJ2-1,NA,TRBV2,CASLRTSGAGNNEQFF,TGTGCCAGCCTACGGACTAGCGGGGCTGGAAACAATGAGCAGTTCTTC
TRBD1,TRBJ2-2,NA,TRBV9,CASSGYRGGYTGELFF,TGTGCCAGCAGCGGGTACAGGGGTGGGTACACCGGGGAGCTGTTTTTT
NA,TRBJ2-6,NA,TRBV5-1,CASSLGLVETNVLTF,TGCGCCAGCAGCTTGGGTTTGGTGGAGACCAACGTCCTGACTTTC
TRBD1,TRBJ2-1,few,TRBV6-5,CASSYSGTGNNEQFF,TGTGCCAGCAGTTACTCGGGGACAGGGAACAATGAGCAGTTCTTC
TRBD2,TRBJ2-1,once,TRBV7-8,CASSRLAGGSSYNEQFF,TGTGCCAGCAGTCGACTAGCGGGAGGGAGCTCCTACAATGAGCAGTTCTTC
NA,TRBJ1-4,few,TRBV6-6,CASSFPNEKLFF,TGTGCCAGCAGTTTTCCGAATGAAAAACTGTTTTTT
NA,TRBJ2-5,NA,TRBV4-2,CASSGAGHQETQYF,TGTGCCAGCAGCGGGGCAGGGCACCAAGAGACCCAGTACTTC
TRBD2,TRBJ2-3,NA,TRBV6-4,CASRETSGSTDTQYF,TGTGCCAGCAGGGAGACTAGCGGTAGCACAGATACGCAGTATTTT
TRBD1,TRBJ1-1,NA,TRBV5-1,CASSSSPLRDRLRNTEAFF,TGCGCCAGCAGCTCCTCCCCTCTTCGGGACAGGCTGAGAAACACTGAAGCTTTCTTT
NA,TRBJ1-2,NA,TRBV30,CASDTRDGEYGYTF,TGTGCCAGCGATACGCGGGACGGGGAATATGGCTACACCTTC
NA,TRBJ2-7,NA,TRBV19,CASSYRDLAYEQYF,TGTGCCAGTTCTTACCGGGATCTGGCCTACGAGCAGTACTTC